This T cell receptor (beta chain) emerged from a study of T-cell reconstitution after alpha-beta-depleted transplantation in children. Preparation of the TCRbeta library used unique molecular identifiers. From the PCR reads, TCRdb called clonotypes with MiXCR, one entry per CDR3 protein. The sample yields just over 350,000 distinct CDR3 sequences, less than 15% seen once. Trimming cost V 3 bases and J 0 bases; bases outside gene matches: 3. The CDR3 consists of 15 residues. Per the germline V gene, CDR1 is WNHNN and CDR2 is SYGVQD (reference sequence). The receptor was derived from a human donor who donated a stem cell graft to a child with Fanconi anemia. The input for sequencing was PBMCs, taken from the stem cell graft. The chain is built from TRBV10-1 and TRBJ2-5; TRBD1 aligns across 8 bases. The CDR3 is CASSERTGYQETQYF. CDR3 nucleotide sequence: TGCGCCAGCAGTGAAAGGACAGGGTACCAAGAGACCCAGTACTTC.